One sample yielded the 28 T cell receptor beta chains listed below, sequenced in a study of control samples from healthy donors and cancer patients. Here immunoSEQ multiplex PCR was the method, and the copy in TCRdb shows in-frame clones only, minus some. The table includes over 150,000 clones, roughly 94% detected once. Sequenced: blood. The source is a man aged 40-50 years in good health.

V usage is TRBV5-1 and J usage is TRBJ2-7, with TRBD1 matching over 7 bases. This CDR3 contains 15 residues. J was trimmed by 0 bases and V by 0 bases; bases with no gene match: 3. In germline, CDR1 is SGHRS, CDR2 YFSETQ. The CDR3, as DNA: TGCGCCAGCAGCTTGGCTCAGGGGGACTCCTACGAGCAGTACTTC. Amino acids: CASSLAQGDSYEQYF.

The chain couples TRBV7-9 to TRBJ1-2; D might be TRBD1 (6 bases). Germline CDR1 reads SEHNR; CDR2 reads FQNEAQ (reference sequence). Deletions cut 5 bases from V and 5 bases from J, with 18 bases between. This CDR3 has 15 residues. CDR3: CASSPTGTSFYGYTF. In nucleotides, the CDR3 is TGTGCCAGCAGCCCCACCGGGACATCTTTTTATGGCTACACCTTC. The whole variable domain, remainder taken from reference TRBV7-9 and TRBJ1-2, is DTGVSQNPRHKITKRGQNVTFRCDPISEHNRLYWYRQTLGQGPEFLTYFQNEAQLEKSRLLSDRFSAERPKGSFSTLEIQRTEQGDSAMYLCASSPTGTSFYGYTFGSGTRLTVV.

The rearrangement uses TRBV27 and TRBJ1-5; D might be TRBD1 (5 bases). In germline, CDR1 is MNHEY, CDR2 SMNVEV (reference sequence). This CDR3 is 18 amino acids long. Trimming cost V 5 bases and J 0 bases, with 20 bases left between them. In DNA form, the CDR3 reads TGTGCCAGCAGTCCAAGTGGGGGTCTCCTTTATAGCAATCAGCCCCAGCATTTT. As protein: CASSPSGGLLYSNQPQHF.

This chain joins TRBV21-1 and TRBJ2-1; the table gives TRBD1 as D, unverified against the DNA. TRBV21-1 is listed as a pseudogene. The length of the CDR3 is 13 residues. The CDR3 nucleotides read TGTGCCAGCAGCAAGACTCATCAGGGTGAGCAGTTCTTC. This codes for CASSKTHQGEQFF.

The rearrangement uses TRBV5-1 and TRBJ2-7, with D perhaps TRBD2 (7 bases). V was clipped by 4 bases and J by 4 bases, with 12 bases between them. This CDR3 is built from 13 residues. Germline lookup yields CDR1 SGHRS and CDR2 YFSETQ. DNA for the CDR3: TGCGCCAGCAGCGGGGGAGGGGGGTACGAGCAGTACTTC. Translation: CASSGGGGYEQYF. The variable domain in full, with the rest retrieved from reference TRBV5-1 and TRBJ2-7, is KAGVTQTPRYLIKTRGQQVTLSCSPISGHRSVSWYQQTPGQGLQFLFEYFSETQRNKGNFPGRFSGRQFSNSRSEMNVSTLELGDSALYLCASSGGGGYEQYFGPGTRLTVT.

V gene TRBV6-1 combines with J gene TRBJ1-3; 8 bases match TRBD1. The V gene end was trimmed by 0 bases and the J gene end by 2 bases; junction bases not matched to a gene: 6. Germline V lookup: CDR1 MNHNS, CDR2 SASEGT. The CDR3 has 17 residues. The CDR3 loop reads CASSEAPGQEAGNTIYF. For the CDR3, the DNA is TGTGCCAGCAGTGAAGCCCCGGGACAGGAGGCTGGAAACACCATATATTTT.

The CDR3 DNA reads as TGCGCCAGCAGCTTGGGGGCGGGGGTGAACACCGGGGAGCTGTTTTTT. Residues: CASSLGAGVNTGELFF. The rearrangement joins TRBV5-1 to TRBJ2-2; 7 bases line up with TRBD2. V was clipped by 0 bases and J by 1 base; unmatched bases: 3. The CDR3 runs to 16 residues. Germline V gene lookup returns CDR1 SGHRS and CDR2 YFSETQ.

The chain joins TRBV19 to TRBJ2-7; possible D gene TRBD1, 6 bases. CDR1 is LNHDA and CDR2 is SQIVND in the germline V gene (reference sequence). The CDR3 contains 14 residues. Deletions cut 1 base from V and 5 bases from J, with 12 bases between. CDR3: CASSIATTGNEQYF. The CDR3 DNA follows: TGTGCCAGTAGTATAGCTACCACAGGGAACGAGCAGTACTTC.

The chain uses TRBV19 and TRBJ1-4; D is perhaps TRBD1 (5 bases). Germline CDR1 and CDR2: LNHDA and SQIVND (reference sequence). The CDR3 has 14 residues. Trimming pared 7 bases from V and 10 bases from J, leaving 19 bases between. The CDR3 loop reads CASTLWRGSGKLFF. In DNA, the CDR3 is TGTGCCAGTACCCTATGGAGGGGAAGTGGAAAACTGTTTTTT.

The chain carries TRBV24-1 and TRBJ1-5; the D gene is possibly TRBD1 (6 bases). Germline V gene lookup returns CDR1 KGHDR and CDR2 SFDVKD. V lost 9 bases and J lost 3, with 23 bases in between. CDR3 size: 17 residues. CDR3 sequence reads: CATPGGGQGLNNQPQHF. In DNA, the CDR3 is TGTGCCACCCCTGGGGGGGGGCAGGGTTTGAACAATCAGCCCCAGCATTTT.

As for this clone: The junction differs from germline at one of its ends, possibly a read error. The chain carries TRBV5-6 and TRBJ2-7; D gene ambiguous. CDR1 and CDR2 (germline): SGHDT, YYEEEE. The CDR3 consists of 12 residues. CDR3 bases: TGTGCCAGCAGGTTGGACCGAGGCGAGCAGTACTTC. Translating it yields CASRLDRGEQYF. Filled out from reference TRBV5-6 and TRBJ2-7, the complete variable domain reads DAGVTQSPTHLIKTRGQQVTLRCSPKSGHDTVSWYQQALGQGPQFIFQYYEEEERQRGNFPDRFSGHQFPNYSSELNVNALLLGDSALYLCASRLDRGEQYFGPGTRLTVT.

This chain connects TRBV7-9 to TRBJ2-3; 9 bases map to TRBD2. CDR3 length: 15 amino acids. V was clipped by 2 bases and J by 0 bases; unmatched bases: 0. Per the germline V gene, CDR1 is SEHNR and CDR2 is FQNEAQ (reference sequence). The CDR3 DNA reads TGTGCCAGCAGCTTACTAGCGGGGAGCACAGATACGCAGTATTTT. Its protein product is CASSLLAGSTDTQYF.

Only one count was recorded for this clone. The V gene is TRBV30, the J gene TRBJ2-2; D not resolved. CDR1 and CDR2 (germline): GTSNPN, SVGIG (reference sequence). The CDR3 spans 13 residues. Trimming shortened V by 0 bases and J by 5 bases, and 7 bases separated the two germline ends. As DNA, the CDR3 is TGTGCCTGGAGTGTACGGGCGACCGGGGAGCTGTTTTTT. As protein: CAWSVRATGELFF.

The chain carries TRBV5-1 and TRBJ1-1; 8 nucleotides agree with TRBD1. Germline values: CDR1 SGHRS, CDR2 YFSETQ. The CDR3 runs to 15 residues. V lost 5 bases to trimming and J lost 4 bases; unmatched junction nucleotides: 10. The CDR3 DNA sequence: TGCGCCAGCAGTCCCATACCGGACAGGGTCACTGAAGCTTTCTTT. It encodes CASSPIPDRVTEAFF.

The chain uses TRBV15 and TRBJ1-2; 8 bases match TRBD1. Germline V gene sequence: CDR1 LNHNV, CDR2 YYDKDF (reference sequence). CDR3 size: 16 residues. V was clipped by 5 bases and J by 4 bases; unmatched bases: 12. The CDR3 reads CATSAVRRQGPYGYTF. In DNA form, the CDR3 reads TGTGCCACCAGCGCCGTGCGCCGACAGGGGCCCTATGGCTACACCTTC.

The chain joins TRBV7-2 to TRBJ2-7; no clear D gene. The germline V gene has CDR1 SGHTA and CDR2 FQGNSA. CDR3 length: 11 residues. V lost 5 bases and J lost 4, with 6 bases in between. CDR3 nucleotide sequence: TGTGCCAGCAGCCTCTTGTACGAGCAGTACTTC. This gives the protein CASSLLYEQYF.

V and J are TRBV21-1 and TRBJ1-2; the table gives TRBD1 as D, unverified against the DNA. TRBV21-1 is given as a pseudogene. The CDR3 length is 12 residues. CDR3 sequence reads: CARHRTNYGYTF. CDR3 DNA sequence: TGTGCCAGACACCGAACTAACTATGGCTACACCTTC.

The V call is TRBV9, the J call TRBJ1-2, with 9 bases identical to TRBD1. The CDR3 has 15 amino acids. Germline V gene lookup returns CDR1 SGDLS and CDR2 YYNGEE. The V and J ends lost 3 bases and 6 bases, in that order; junction bases with no gene match: 9. The CDR3 spells CASSALPGQGHGYTF. The CDR3, as DNA: TGTGCCAGCAGCGCACTTCCGGGACAGGGTCATGGCTACACCTTC. Looking up the rest from reference TRBV9 and TRBJ1-2 gives the full variable domain: DSGVTQTPKHLITATGQRVTLRCSPRSGDLSVYWYQQSLDQGLQFLIQYYNGEERAKGNILERFSAQQFPDLHSELNLSSLELGDSALYFCASSALPGQGHGYTFGSGTRLTVV.

The CDR3 sequence is CASSPRTGYMDYTF. In nucleotides, the CDR3 is TGCGCCAGCAGCCCCCGGACTGGGTACATGGATTACACCTTC. This chain links TRBV4-3 with TRBJ1-2; D ambiguous. Germline lookup yields CDR1 LGHNA and CDR2 YSLEER. V dropped 4 bases and J dropped 11 bases, with 20 bases sitting between them. The CDR3 extends over 14 amino acids.

The chain joins TRBV19 to TRBJ1-2; the D gene is possibly TRBD1 (6 bases). CDR1 LNHDA and CDR2 SQIVND come from the germline V gene (reference sequence). Deletions cut 6 bases from V and 0 bases from J, with 17 bases between. This CDR3 spans 16 amino acids. Here the CDR3 DNA reads TGTGCCAGTAGGGAACAGGGACGCGGAGCTAACTATGGCTACACCTTC. Residues: CASREQGRGANYGYTF.

The J gene is TRBJ2-3, the V gene TRBV5-6; D could derive from TRBD1 or TRBD2 (5 bases each). The CDR3 length is 18 residues. Trimming took 6 bases from V and 5 from J, leaving 28 bases between them. The V gene's germline CDR1 is SGHDT and CDR2 YYEEEE. CDR3 amino acids: CASISAALGQGSGDTQYF. For the CDR3, the DNA is TGTGCCAGCATCTCAGCGGCCCTAGGGCAGGGAAGTGGAGATACGCAGTATTTT.

This chain connects TRBV6-5 to TRBJ1-5; 8 nucleotides line up with TRBD1. With 6 bases clipped from V and 6 bases from J, the junction kept 7 bases outside the gene matches. From germline, CDR1 is MNHEY and CDR2 SVGAGI. CDR3 size: 14 residues. The CDR3 DNA sequence: TGTGCCAGCAGCCCCACAGGGGGTTCTCAGCCCCAGCATTTT. Amino acid sequence: CASSPTGGSQPQHF.

The chain combines TRBV5-1 with TRBJ1-2; D is possibly TRBD1 (5 bases). The CDR3 consists of 15 residues. Trimming cost V 0 bases and J 4 bases, with 13 bases left between them. Germline CDR1 SGHRS, CDR2 YFSETQ. Here the CDR3 DNA reads TGCGCCAGCAGCTTGGACCCGGGACCCAGCTATGGCTACACCTTC. This sequence encodes CASSLDPGPSYGYTF.

This chain uses TRBV9 with TRBJ1-2; no clear D. The ends were cut back, 3 bases at V and 4 bases at J, with 7 bases in the middle. From germline, CDR1 is SGDLS and CDR2 YYNGEE. The CDR3 runs to 12 residues. CDR3 residues: CASSADGYGYTF. The CDR3 DNA reads TGTGCCAGCAGCGCGGACGGCTATGGCTACACCTTC.

The rearrangement uses TRBV5-1 and TRBJ2-4; the match to TRBD2 covers 10 bases. Germline V gene lookup returns CDR1 SGHRS and CDR2 YFSETQ. The CDR3 runs 18 residues. Trimming cost V 0 bases and J 1 base; bases outside gene matches: 7. Here the CDR3 reads CASSLEVAGGSAKNIQYF. The CDR3 DNA reads TGCGCCAGCAGCTTGGAGGTAGCGGGGGGTTCGGCCAAAAACATTCAGTACTTC.

This clone was seen a handful of times. The chain uses TRBV11-2 and TRBJ2-2; 8 positions match TRBD1. CDR1 SGHAT and CDR2 FQNNGV come from the germline V gene. The CDR3 consists of 17 residues. V shed 5 bases, J shed 5 bases, and the junction held 13 bases outside the gene matches. Here the CDR3 reads CASSPPRGQGRTGELFF. DNA of the CDR3: TGTGCCAGCAGCCCACCCAGGGGGCAGGGGAGGACCGGGGAGCTGTTTTTT.

The chain couples TRBV19 to TRBJ2-2, with D perhaps TRBD1 (6 bases). This CDR3 has 14 residues. Trimming took 5 bases from V and 3 from J, leaving 10 bases between them. Germline CDR1 and CDR2: LNHDA and SQIVND (reference sequence). The chain's CDR3 is CASSEGGYTGELFF. Written as DNA, the CDR3 is TGTGCCAGTAGTGAAGGGGGTTACACCGGGGAGCTGTTTTTT.

V is TRBV12-5 and J is TRBJ2-7, with 8 positions matching TRBD1. The ends lost 2 bases at V and 0 bases at J; junction bases unmatched: 6. This CDR3 is 16 amino acids long. CDR1 and CDR2 (germline): LGHNT, FRNRAP. DNA of the CDR3: TGTGCTAGTGGTTTGACGGGACAGGTCAGCTCCTACGAGCAGTACTTC. Translated: CASGLTGQVSSYEQYF.